What follows are 21 T cell receptor beta chains derived from one specimen sequenced in a study of T cell clones after liver transplantation. TCRdb's table, derived via immunoSEQ multiplex PCR, lists solely in-frame clones and lacks some. This table holds about 100,000 clones, 82% found once. The material sequenced was CD4+ T cells from blood, taken before liver transplant. These receptors came from a human donor who received a liver transplant.

The chain carries TRBV10-3 and TRBJ2-2, with 7 bases aligning to TRBD2. This CDR3 contains 15 residues. The germline CDR1 and CDR2 sequences are ENHRY and SYGVKD. The V segment lost 10 bases and the J segment 0 bases; nucleotides outside the gene matches: 8. The CDR3 DNA sequence: TGTGCCACCGGGCAGGGAGGGTCGAACACCGGGGAGCTGTTTTTT. It specifies CATGQGGSNTGELFF.

The rearrangement links TRBV11-2 to TRBJ1-1, with D possibly TRBD1 on 5 matching bases. With 1 base removed from V and 9 bases from J, the gap between germline ends came to 15 bases. The CDR3 contains 14 residues. Germline values: CDR1 SGHAT, CDR2 FQNNGV. This chain's CDR3 is CASSLARSKGKAFF. CDR3 DNA sequence: TGTGCCAGCAGCTTAGCTAGGTCTAAGGGGAAAGCTTTCTTT.

This rearrangement joins TRBV28 to TRBJ1-5; D is undetermined. The CDR3 sequence is 14 residues long. Germline V gene sequence: CDR1 MDHEN, CDR2 SYDVKM. V lost 3 bases, J lost 4 bases, and 10 bases lay in between. The CDR3 reads CASSLGPANQPQHF. The CDR3 region has the DNA TGTGCCAGCAGTTTGGGTCCAGCAAATCAGCCCCAGCATTTT.

The genes are TRBV28 and TRBJ2-7; tentative D call: TRBD1 (5 bases). Looked up from germline, CDR1 is MDHEN and CDR2 is SYDVKM. The CDR3 has 15 residues. V lost 6 bases and J 7 bases, leaving 22 bases between the germline ends. The CDR3 protein is CASSGDSQGSGEQYF. In DNA, the CDR3 is TGTGCCAGCAGCGGAGACAGCCAGGGATCCGGTGAGCAGTACTTC. The entire variable domain, with the rest obtained from reference TRBV28 and TRBJ2-7, is as follows: DVKVTQSSRYLVKRTGEKVFLECVQDMDHENMFWYRQDPGLGLRLIYFSYDVKMKEKGDIPEGYSVSREKKERFSLILESASTNQTSMYLCASSGDSQGSGEQYFGPGTRLTVT.

The V call is TRBV11-3, the J call TRBJ2-3; D not resolved. Germline V lookup: CDR1 SGHNT, CDR2 YENEEA. CDR3 length: 15 amino acids. V dropped 1 base and J dropped 4 bases, with 12 bases sitting between them. CDR3: CASSLGGNSPDTQYF. The CDR3 nucleotides read TGTGCCAGCAGCTTAGGTGGCAATTCCCCAGATACGCAGTATTTT.

This clone was counted only a few times. The CDR3 coding sequence is TGTGCCAGCAGTGAAGCCCCGGCCCCGAGGTACGAGCAGTACTTC. This translates into CASSEAPAPRYEQYF. The V gene is TRBV6-1, the J gene TRBJ2-7; D unresolved. The length of the CDR3 is 15 residues. With 0 bases removed from V and 4 bases from J, the gap between germline ends came to 13 bases. The germline gives CDR1 MNHNS, CDR2 SASEGT.

The rearrangement joins TRBV19 to TRBJ1-2; the D gene is possibly TRBD1 (6 bases). The germline V gene has CDR1 LNHDA and CDR2 SQIVND (reference sequence). The CDR3 consists of 14 residues. Trimming cost V 3 bases and J 3 bases, with 11 bases left between them. The CDR3 loop is CASSMWAGDYGYTF. As DNA, the CDR3 is TGTGCCAGTAGTATGTGGGCAGGGGACTATGGCTACACCTTC.

The table lists this clone with a count of one. This chain links TRBV18 with TRBJ1-4, with D unresolved. The CDR3 contains 15 residues. CDR1 is KGHSH and CDR2 is LQKENI in the germline V gene. V lost 2 bases to trimming and J lost 4 bases, with 11 bases between them. As DNA, the CDR3 is TGTGCCAGCTCACCAATAGGCCAGATTAATGAAAAACTGTTTTTT. This encodes CASSPIGQINEKLFF.

The V and J genes are TRBV7-2 and TRBJ2-7; 8 bases are a match to TRBD2. From germline, CDR1 is SGHTA and CDR2 FQGNSA. Trimming at V came to 3 bases and at J to 2 bases, leaving 9 bases not matched to a gene. The CDR3 runs 16 residues. The chain's CDR3 is CASSLFLAGGAYEQYF. As DNA, the CDR3 is TGTGCCAGCAGCTTGTTTTTGGCGGGAGGTGCCTACGAGCAGTACTTC.

V and J are TRBV5-1 and TRBJ2-1; TRBD2 agrees at 7 bases. V shed 4 bases, J shed 10 bases, and the junction held 11 bases outside the gene matches. The CDR3 length is 14 residues. Germline values: CDR1 SGHRS, CDR2 YFSETQ. The CDR3: CASSPGLGGIEQFF. Here the CDR3 DNA reads TGCGCCAGCAGCCCTGGACTAGGTGGGATAGAGCAGTTCTTC.

This chain uses TRBV6-5 with TRBJ2-7, with 9 bases lining up with TRBD1. V was clipped by 6 bases and J by 5 bases; unmatched bases: 8. The CDR3 consists of 14 residues. Germline V gene data show CDR1 as MNHEY and CDR2 as SVGAGI. CDR3 sequence (DNA): TGTGCCAGCAGCCGCACAGGGGGCAGAAACGAGCAGTACTTC. Protein product: CASSRTGGRNEQYF.

The chain couples TRBV29-1 to TRBJ2-4; the D gene is possibly TRBD2 (5 bases). Germline lookup yields CDR1 SQVTM and CDR2 ANQGSEA. V lost 8 bases to trimming and J lost 1 base, with 12 bases between them. This CDR3 region has 13 residues. CDR3 DNA: TGCAGCTTTTTGGGAGTTGCCAAAAACATTCAGTACTTC. Encoded protein: CSFLGVAKNIQYF.

The CDR3 DNA reads TGTGCCAGCACCCAGACTAGCGTAGGCACAGATACGCAGTATTTT. Translating gives CASTQTSVGTDTQYF. The V and J genes are TRBV7-2 and TRBJ2-3; 8 nucleotides line up with TRBD2. Per germline, CDR1 SGHTA and CDR2 FQGNSA. The CDR3 sequence is 15 residues long. Unmatched junction bases numbered 7, after V lost 7 bases and J lost 1 base.

The V and J genes are TRBV7-2 and TRBJ2-7, with D perhaps assigned TRBD1 or TRBD2 (6 bases each). CDR1 and CDR2 from the germline V gene are SGHTA and FQGNSA. CDR3 length equals 15 residues. Between the trimmed V and J ends, which lost 7 bases and 1 base, there was a span of 17 bases. The DNA for the CDR3 is TGTGCCAGCAACCCGACGGGGGCTAAATCCTACGAGCAGTACTTC. The encoded protein is CASNPTGAKSYEQYF.

The rearrangement uses TRBV5-8 and TRBJ1-2; D gene uncertain. Germline V lookup: CDR1 SGHTS, CDR2 YDEGEE. This CDR3 has 13 amino acids. V lost 4 bases to trimming and J lost 0 bases, with 7 bases between them. CDR3 nucleotide sequence: TGTGCCAGCAGCCCTGGATCTAACTATGGCTACACCTTC. This translates into CASSPGSNYGYTF.

The CDR3 sequence: CASSQEPAVPETQYF. In DNA form, the CDR3 reads TGCGCCAGCAGCCAAGAACCAGCGGTACCCGAGACCCAGTACTTC. This sequence joins TRBV4-3 and TRBJ2-5; possible D gene TRBD2, 5 bases. Germline V gene lookup returns CDR1 LGHNA and CDR2 YSLEER. The CDR3 consists of 15 residues. V was trimmed by 0 bases and J by 5 bases, leaving 13 bases between them.

CDR3 nucleotide sequence: TGTGCCAGTAGTAAGCAAGGAGGACTGAACACTGAAGCTTTCTTT. It codes for CASSKQGGLNTEAFF. The rearrangement joins TRBV19 to TRBJ1-1; D uncertain. The CDR3 loop spans 15 amino acids. The V end lost 4 bases, the J end lost 0 bases, and 12 bases lay between the germline ends. Germline V gene data show CDR1 as LNHDA and CDR2 as SQIVND (reference sequence).

The chain links TRBV29-1 to TRBJ1-1; no definite D call. Germline V gene sequence: CDR1 SQVTM, CDR2 ANQGSEA. The ends were cut back, 7 bases at V and 2 bases at J, with 8 bases in the middle. This CDR3 is 11 amino acids long. CDR3 amino acids: CSALVNTEAFF. The CDR3 nucleotides read TGCAGCGCCCTAGTAAACACTGAAGCTTTCTTT.

The gene calls are TRBV14 and TRBJ1-4, with unresolved D. The CDR3 covers 15 residues. V dropped 1 base and J dropped 5 bases, with 11 bases sitting between them. CDR1 and CDR2 from the germline V gene are SGHDN and FVKESK. CDR3 bases: TGTGCCAGCAGCCAAGGGTCGGTGCCGAATGAAAAACTGTTTTTT. Translation: CASSQGSVPNEKLFF.

The V and J genes are TRBV28 and TRBJ2-4; D possibly corresponds to TRBD2 (5 bases). Germline V gene data show CDR1 as MDHEN and CDR2 as SYDVKM. V lost 6 bases and J lost 1, with 7 bases in between. The length of the CDR3 is 13 residues. The CDR3 spells CASRPGAKNIQYF. In DNA form, the CDR3 reads TGTGCCAGCAGGCCGGGGGCCAAAAACATTCAGTACTTC.

As DNA, the CDR3 is TGCGCCAGCAGCCCCGGACCTTACACAGATACGCAGTATTTT. The encoded protein is CASSPGPYTDTQYF. The chain has TRBV5-1 and TRBJ2-3; D unresolved. Germline V gene sequence: CDR1 SGHRS, CDR2 YFSETQ. Trimming left V 4 bases short and J 2 bases short, with 11 bases between. The CDR3 length is 14 residues.